This T cell receptor (beta chain) is from a study of blood T cell repertoires in COVID-19. V was pared by 7 bases and J by 6 bases, with 13 bases between. This CDR3 spans 12 amino acids. CDR1 is MNHEY and CDR2 is SVGAGI in the germline V gene. Per the study methods: The assay estimated nucleated cells by amplifying reference gene primers. Measured with immunoSEQ multiplex PCR; TCRdb has only the in-frame clones, and not every one. V, J and clone size were drawn from that table, and D and trimming were deduced from the DNA. Seen here are a few hundred thousand clones, around 80% observed once, and the top ten hold about 5.1%.

The specimen sequenced was peripheral blood. This TCR was recovered from a woman between 55 and 75 years old who had recovered from COVID-19. This chain connects TRBV6-5 to TRBJ2-7; possible D gene TRBD1, 5 bases. CDR3 coding DNA: TGTGCCAGCACCGGGCGAAGGGGCGAGCAGTACTTC. It encodes CASTGRRGEQYF.